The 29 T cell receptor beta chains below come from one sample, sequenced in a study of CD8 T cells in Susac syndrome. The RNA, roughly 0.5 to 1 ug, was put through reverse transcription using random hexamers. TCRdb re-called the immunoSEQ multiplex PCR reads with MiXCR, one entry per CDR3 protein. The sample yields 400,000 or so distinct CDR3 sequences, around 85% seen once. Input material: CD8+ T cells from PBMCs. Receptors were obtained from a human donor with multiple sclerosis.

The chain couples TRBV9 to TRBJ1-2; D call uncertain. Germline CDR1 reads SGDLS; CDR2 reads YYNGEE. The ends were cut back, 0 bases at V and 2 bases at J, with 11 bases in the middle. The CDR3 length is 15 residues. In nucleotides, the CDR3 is TGTGCCAGCAGCGTAGGTTCAGGTATGAACTATGGCTACACCTTC. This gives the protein CASSVGSGMNYGYTF.

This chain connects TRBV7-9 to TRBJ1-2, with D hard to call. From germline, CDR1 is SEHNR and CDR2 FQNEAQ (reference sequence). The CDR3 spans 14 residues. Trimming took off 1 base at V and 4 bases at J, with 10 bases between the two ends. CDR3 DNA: TGTGCCAGCAGCTTAGGGGCCGGACCCTATGGCTACACCTTC. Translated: CASSLGAGPYGYTF.

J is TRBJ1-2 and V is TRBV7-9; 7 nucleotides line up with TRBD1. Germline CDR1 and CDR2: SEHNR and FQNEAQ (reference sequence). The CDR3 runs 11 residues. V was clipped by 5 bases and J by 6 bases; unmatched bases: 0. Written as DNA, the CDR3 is TGTGCCAGCAGCGGGACAGATGGCTACACCTTC. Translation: CASSGTDGYTF.

CDR3 bases: TGTGCCAGCAGTGATACGGGACAGGGGAACTATGGCTACACCTTC. Translated, it gives CASSDTGQGNYGYTF. This rearrangement joins TRBV6-4 to TRBJ1-2, with 10 bases that match TRBD1. The CDR3 consists of 15 residues. Germline lookup yields CDR1 MRHNA and CDR2 SNTAGT. With V trimmed by 3 bases and J by 2 bases, 3 bases remained unmatched.

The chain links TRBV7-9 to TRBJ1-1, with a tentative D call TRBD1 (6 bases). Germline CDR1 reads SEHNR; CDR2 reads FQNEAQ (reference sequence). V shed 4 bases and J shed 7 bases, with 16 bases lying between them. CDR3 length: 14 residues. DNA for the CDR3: TGTGCCAGCAGCTCCCCTGGGGGGCAGAATGAAGCTTTCTTT. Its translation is CASSSPGGQNEAFF. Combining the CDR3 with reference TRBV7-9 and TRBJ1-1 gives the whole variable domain DTGVSQNPRHKITKRGQNVTFRCDPISEHNRLYWYRQTLGQGPEFLTYFQNEAQLEKSRLLSDRFSAERPKGSFSTLEIQRTEQGDSAMYLCASSSPGGQNEAFFGQGTRLTVV.

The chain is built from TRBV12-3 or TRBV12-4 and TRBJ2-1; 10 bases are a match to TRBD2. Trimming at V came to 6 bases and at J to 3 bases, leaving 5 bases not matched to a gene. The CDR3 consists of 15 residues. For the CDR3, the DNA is TGTGCCAGCAGCCTAGCGGGAGTCAACTACAATGAGCAGTTCTTC. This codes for CASSLAGVNYNEQFF.

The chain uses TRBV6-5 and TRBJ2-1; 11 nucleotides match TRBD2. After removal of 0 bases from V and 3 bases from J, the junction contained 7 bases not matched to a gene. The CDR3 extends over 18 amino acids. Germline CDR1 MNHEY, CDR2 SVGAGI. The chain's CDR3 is CASSYSELAGANYNEQFF. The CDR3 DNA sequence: TGTGCCAGCAGTTACTCGGAACTAGCGGGGGCAAACTACAATGAGCAGTTCTTC.

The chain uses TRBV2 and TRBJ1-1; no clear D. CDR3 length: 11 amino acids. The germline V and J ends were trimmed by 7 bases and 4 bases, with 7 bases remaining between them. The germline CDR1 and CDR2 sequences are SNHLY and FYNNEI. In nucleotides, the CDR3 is TGTGCCAGCATGGTTGGCACTGAAGCTTTCTTT. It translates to CASMVGTEAFF.

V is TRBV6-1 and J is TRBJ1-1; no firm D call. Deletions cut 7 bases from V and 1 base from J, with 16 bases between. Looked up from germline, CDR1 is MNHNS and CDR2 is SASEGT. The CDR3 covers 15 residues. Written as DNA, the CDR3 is TGTGCCAGCAATGAGGACCCAGAGGGGAACACTGAAGCTTTCTTT. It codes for CASNEDPEGNTEAFF.

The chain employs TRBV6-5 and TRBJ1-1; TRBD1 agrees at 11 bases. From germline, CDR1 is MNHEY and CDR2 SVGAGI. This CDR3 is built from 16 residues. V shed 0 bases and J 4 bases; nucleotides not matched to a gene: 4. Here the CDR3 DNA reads TGTGCCAGCAGTTACTCGGACAGGGGGCGGACCACTGAAGCTTTCTTT. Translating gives CASSYSDRGRTTEAFF.

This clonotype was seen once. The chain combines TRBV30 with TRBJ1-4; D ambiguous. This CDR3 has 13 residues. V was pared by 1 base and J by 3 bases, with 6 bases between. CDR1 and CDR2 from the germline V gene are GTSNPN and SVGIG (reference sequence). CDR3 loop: CAWSEYANEKLFF. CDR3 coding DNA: TGTGCCTGGAGTGAATACGCTAATGAAAAACTGTTTTTT.

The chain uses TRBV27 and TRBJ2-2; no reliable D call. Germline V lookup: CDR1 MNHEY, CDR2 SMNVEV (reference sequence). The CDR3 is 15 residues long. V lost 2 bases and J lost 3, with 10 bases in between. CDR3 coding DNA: TGTGCCAGCAGTTTAATGGCGGATTACACCGGGGAGCTGTTTTTT. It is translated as CASSLMADYTGELFF.

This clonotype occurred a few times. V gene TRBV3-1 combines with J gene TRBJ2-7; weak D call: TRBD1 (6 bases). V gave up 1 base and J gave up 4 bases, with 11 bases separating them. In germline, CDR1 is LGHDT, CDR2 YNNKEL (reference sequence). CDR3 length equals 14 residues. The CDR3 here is CASSQVGGPYEQYF. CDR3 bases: TGTGCCAGCAGCCAAGTTGGGGGCCCGTACGAGCAGTACTTC.

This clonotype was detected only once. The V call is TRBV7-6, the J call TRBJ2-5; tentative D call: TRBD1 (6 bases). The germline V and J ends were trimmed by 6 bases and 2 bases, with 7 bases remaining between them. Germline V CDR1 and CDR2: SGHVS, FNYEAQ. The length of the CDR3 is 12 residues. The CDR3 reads CASRGQQETQYF. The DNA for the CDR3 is TGTGCCAGCAGAGGACAGCAAGAGACCCAGTACTTC.

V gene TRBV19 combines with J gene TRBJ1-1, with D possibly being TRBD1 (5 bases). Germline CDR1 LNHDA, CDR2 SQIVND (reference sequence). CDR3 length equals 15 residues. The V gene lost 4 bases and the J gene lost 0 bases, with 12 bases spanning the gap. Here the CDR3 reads CASSTWDRMNTEAFF. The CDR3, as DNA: TGTGCCAGTAGTACCTGGGACCGCATGAACACTGAAGCTTTCTTT.

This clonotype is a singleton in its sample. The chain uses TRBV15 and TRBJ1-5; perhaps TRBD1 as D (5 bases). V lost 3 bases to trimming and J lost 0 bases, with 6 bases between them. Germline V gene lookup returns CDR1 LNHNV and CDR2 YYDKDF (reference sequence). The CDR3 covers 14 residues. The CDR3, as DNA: TGTGCCACCAGCAGGGGGGTTAGCAATCAGCCCCAGCATTTT. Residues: CATSRGVSNQPQHF.

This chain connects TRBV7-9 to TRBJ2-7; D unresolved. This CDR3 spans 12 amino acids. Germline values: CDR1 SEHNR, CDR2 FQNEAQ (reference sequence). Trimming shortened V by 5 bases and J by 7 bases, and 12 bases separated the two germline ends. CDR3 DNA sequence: TGTGCCAGCAGCCTGAGACCCGGGGAGCAGTACTTC. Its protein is CASSLRPGEQYF. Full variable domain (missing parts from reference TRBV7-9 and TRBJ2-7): DTGVSQNPRHKITKRGQNVTFRCDPISEHNRLYWYRQTLGQGPEFLTYFQNEAQLEKSRLLSDRFSAERPKGSFSTLEIQRTEQGDSAMYLCASSLRPGEQYFGPGTRLTVT.

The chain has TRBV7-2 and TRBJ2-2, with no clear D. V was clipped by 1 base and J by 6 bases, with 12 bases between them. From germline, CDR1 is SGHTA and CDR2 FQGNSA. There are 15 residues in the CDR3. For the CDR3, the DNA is TGTGCCAGCAGCTTAGGGCCGTACTTTGCCGGGGAGCTGTTTTTT. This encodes CASSLGPYFAGELFF.

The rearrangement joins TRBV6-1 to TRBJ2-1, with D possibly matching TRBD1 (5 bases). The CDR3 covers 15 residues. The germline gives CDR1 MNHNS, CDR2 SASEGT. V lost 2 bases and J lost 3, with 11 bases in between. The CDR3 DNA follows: TGTGCCAGCAGTGAACAGGGATTTCTCTACAATGAGCAGTTCTTC. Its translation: CASSEQGFLYNEQFF.

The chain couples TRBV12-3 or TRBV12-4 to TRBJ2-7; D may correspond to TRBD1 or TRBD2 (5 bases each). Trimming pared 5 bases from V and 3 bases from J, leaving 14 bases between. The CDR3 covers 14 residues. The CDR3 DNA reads TGTGCCAGCAGTCCCCGCAGGGACGGCTACGAGCAGTACTTC. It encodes CASSPRRDGYEQYF.

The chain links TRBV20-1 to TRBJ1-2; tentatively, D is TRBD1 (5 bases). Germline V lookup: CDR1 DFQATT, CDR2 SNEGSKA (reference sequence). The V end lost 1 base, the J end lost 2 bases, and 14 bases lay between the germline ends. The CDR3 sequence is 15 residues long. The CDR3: CSARGWDGHNYGYTF. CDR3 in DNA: TGCAGTGCTAGAGGTTGGGACGGACACAACTATGGCTACACCTTC.

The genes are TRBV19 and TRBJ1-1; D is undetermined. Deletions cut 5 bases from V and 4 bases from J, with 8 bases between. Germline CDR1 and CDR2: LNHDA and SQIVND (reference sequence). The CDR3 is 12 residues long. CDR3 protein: CASSPAGTEAFF. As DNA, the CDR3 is TGTGCCAGTAGTCCGGCTGGCACTGAAGCTTTCTTT.

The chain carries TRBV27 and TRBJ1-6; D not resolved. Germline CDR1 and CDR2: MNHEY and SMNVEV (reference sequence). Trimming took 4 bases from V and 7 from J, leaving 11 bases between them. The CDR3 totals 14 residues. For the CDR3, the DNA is TGTGCCAGCAGTTGGTGGGGAGAAAATTCACCCCTCCACTTT. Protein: CASSWWGENSPLHF.

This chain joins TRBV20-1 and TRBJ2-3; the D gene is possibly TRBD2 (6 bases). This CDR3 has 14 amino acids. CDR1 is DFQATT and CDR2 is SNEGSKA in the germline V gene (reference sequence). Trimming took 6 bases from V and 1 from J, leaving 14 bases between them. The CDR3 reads CSAKKEGRTDTQYF. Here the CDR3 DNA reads TGCAGTGCCAAAAAGGAGGGCCGCACAGATACGCAGTATTTT.

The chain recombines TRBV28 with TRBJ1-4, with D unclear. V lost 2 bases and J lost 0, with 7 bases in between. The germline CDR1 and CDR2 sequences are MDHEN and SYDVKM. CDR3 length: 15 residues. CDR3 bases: TGTGCCAGCAGTTTAATCGGGTCAACTAATGAAAAACTGTTTTTT. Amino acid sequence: CASSLIGSTNEKLFF.

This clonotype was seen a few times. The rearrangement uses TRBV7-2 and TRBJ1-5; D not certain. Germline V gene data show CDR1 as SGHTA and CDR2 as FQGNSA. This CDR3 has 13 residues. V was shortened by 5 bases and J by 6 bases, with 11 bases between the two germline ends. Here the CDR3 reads CASSPTSPQPQHF. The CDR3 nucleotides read TGTGCCAGCAGCCCGACATCTCCTCAGCCCCAGCATTTT.

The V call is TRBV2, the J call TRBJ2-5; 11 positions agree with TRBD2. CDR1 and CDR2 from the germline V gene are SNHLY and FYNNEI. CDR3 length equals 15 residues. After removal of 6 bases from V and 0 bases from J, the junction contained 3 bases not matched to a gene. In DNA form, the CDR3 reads TGTGCCAGCAGGGGACTAGCGGTATACCAAGAGACCCAGTACTTC. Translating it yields CASRGLAVYQETQYF.

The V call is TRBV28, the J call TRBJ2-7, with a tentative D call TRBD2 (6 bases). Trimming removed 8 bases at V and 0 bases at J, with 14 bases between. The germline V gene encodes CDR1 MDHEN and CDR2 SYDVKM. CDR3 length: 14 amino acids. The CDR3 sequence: CASRLGLSSYEQYF. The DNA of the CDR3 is TGTGCCAGCCGCCTGGGACTGAGCTCCTACGAGCAGTACTTC. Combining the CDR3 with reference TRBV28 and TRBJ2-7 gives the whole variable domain DVKVTQSSRYLVKRTGEKVFLECVQDMDHENMFWYRQDPGLGLRLIYFSYDVKMKEKGDIPEGYSVSREKKERFSLILESASTNQTSMYLCASRLGLSSYEQYFGPGTRLTVT.

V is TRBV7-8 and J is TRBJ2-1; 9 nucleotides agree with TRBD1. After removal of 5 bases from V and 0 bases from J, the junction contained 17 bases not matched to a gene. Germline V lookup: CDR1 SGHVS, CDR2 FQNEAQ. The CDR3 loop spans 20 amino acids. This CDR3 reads CASSQLALDRGLSSYNEQFF. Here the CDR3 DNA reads TGTGCCAGCAGCCAATTAGCACTGGACAGGGGCTTGAGCTCCTACAATGAGCAGTTCTTC. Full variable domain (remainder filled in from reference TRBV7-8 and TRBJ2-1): GAGVSQSPRYKVAKRGQDVALRCDPISGHVSLFWYQQALGQGPEFLTYFQNEAQLDKSGLPSDRFFAERPEGSVSTLKIQRTQQEDSAVYLCASSQLALDRGLSSYNEQFFGPGTRLTVL.